A single sample is the source of the 4 T cell receptor beta chains below, sequenced in a study of blood T cell repertoires in COVID-19. Here immunoSEQ multiplex PCR was the method, and the copy in TCRdb shows in-frame clones only, minus some. The data hold some 66,000 clones, with 70% to 85% observed a single time. Sequenced input: peripheral blood. The receptors were gathered from a man aged 60 to 75 with acute or convalescent COVID-19.

The V call is TRBV7-9, the J call TRBJ1-1; D not resolved. Germline CDR1 is SEHNR and CDR2 is FQNEAQ (reference sequence). This CDR3 spans 13 amino acids. V was clipped by 5 bases and J by 7 bases, with 14 bases between them. This chain's CDR3 is CASSRAGPSEAFF. CDR3 nucleotides: TGTGCCAGCAGCCGAGCGGGCCCCAGTGAAGCTTTCTTT.

The chain carries TRBV2 and TRBJ2-5; no reliable D call. The CDR3 runs 13 residues. Germline V gives CDR1 SNHLY, CDR2 FYNNEI. V lost 6 bases, J lost 3 bases, and 11 bases lay in between. CDR3 region: CASSLDLKETQYF. The DNA of the CDR3 is TGTGCCAGCAGCCTAGACTTGAAAGAGACCCAGTACTTC.

The chain carries TRBV4-3 and TRBJ1-2; D is ambiguous. With 1 base removed from V and 4 bases from J, the gap between germline ends came to 10 bases. Per germline, CDR1 LGHNA and CDR2 YSLEER. CDR3 length equals 14 residues. CDR3 in amino acids: CASSQGVASYGYTF. The CDR3, as DNA: TGCGCCAGCAGCCAAGGAGTTGCCTCCTATGGCTACACCTTC.

The V gene is TRBV18, the J gene TRBJ2-2; TRBD2 matches 11 bases. V was pared by 4 bases and J by 1 base, with 8 bases of the junction left unmatched. The germline CDR1 and CDR2 sequences are KGHSH and LQKENI. The CDR3 has 18 residues. The CDR3 loop reads CASSRTSGPEMNTGELFF. DNA for the CDR3: TGTGCCAGCTCACGGACTAGCGGGCCGGAAATGAACACCGGGGAGCTGTTTTTT.